The clone carrying this T cell receptor (beta chain) was found once. Its antigen is undetermined. These data come from a study of T cell responses to AZD1222 COVID-19 vaccine. Notes on the study in general: Spike was spanned by vaccine-associated CD4 TCRs, which were dominant at 160-218 and 743-854.

Measured with immunoSEQ multiplex PCR; TCRdb has only the in-frame clones, and not every one. The sample holds about 88,000 clones, around 90% seen once. V lost 3 bases to trimming and J lost 2 bases, with 8 bases between them. Looked up from germline, CDR1 is KGHSH and CDR2 is LQKENI. The CDR3 contains 13 residues. This receptor was obtained from an adult in good health. The sample in question was peripheral blood, obtained on day 0 of AZD1222 vaccination. The gene calls are TRBV18 and TRBJ2-7, with D possibly called TRBD1 or TRBD2 (5 bases each). In nucleotides, the CDR3 is TGTGCCAGCTCACCGGGGACGGCCTACGAGCAGTACTTC. Protein sequence: CASSPGTAYEQYF.